These 24 T cell receptor beta chains originate from one sample sequenced in a study of shared clonotypes between healthy human individuals. Profiling relied on immunoSEQ multiplex PCR, and the TCRdb table lists in-frame clones only, not all of them. The table lists about 490,000 clones, about 82% of them singletons, with 13% in the top ten. Sequenced sample: PBMCs. Every receptor here comes from a woman between 40 and 55 years old in good health. Some clones in this sample may be carry-over from other donors' samples.

This chain uses TRBV28 with TRBJ2-5; the D gene could be TRBD1 or TRBD2 (5 bases each). The J call may be wrong; the DNA end is better matched by TRBJ2-7. This CDR3 region has 16 residues. Germline loops: CDR1 MDHEN, CDR2 SYDVKM. The CDR3 protein is CASSLGGQAGTYEQYF. The CDR3 nucleotides are TGTGCCAGCAGTTTAGGGGGTCAGGCAGGGACCTACGAGCAGTACTTC.

The rearrangement joins TRBV6-5 to TRBJ2-2; tentatively, D is TRBD2 (5 bases). The length of the CDR3 is 13 residues. Trimming cost V 7 bases and J 4 bases, with 10 bases left between them. CDR1 and CDR2 (germline): MNHEY, SVGAGI. For the CDR3, the DNA is TGTGCCAGCACATTGAGGGTCACCGGGGAGCTGTTTTTT. Its protein is CASTLRVTGELFF.

The chain joins TRBV6-5 to TRBJ1-2; 8 bases are shared with TRBD1. Unmatched junction bases numbered 7, after V lost 5 bases and J lost 8 bases. The CDR3 covers 13 residues. Per the germline V gene, CDR1 is MNHEY and CDR2 is SVGAGI. The CDR3 sequence: CASSNDRGRGYTF. CDR3 in DNA: TGTGCCAGCAGTAACGACAGGGGACGGGGCTACACCTTC.

Comments on this clone: Other DNA sequences from this sample encode an identical CDR3 as well. V is TRBV28 and J is TRBJ1-1; 9 bases fit TRBD1. Germline CDR1 MDHEN, CDR2 SYDVKM. The CDR3 runs 14 residues. The J segment lost 3 bases and the V segment lost 4 bases, leaving 3 bases of the junction unmatched. The CDR3 here is CASSSRDRDTEAFF. In nucleotides, the CDR3 is TGTGCCAGCAGTTCCCGGGACAGGGACACTGAAGCTTTCTTT.

This chain joins TRBV29-1 and TRBJ1-1, with unresolved D. V was cut by 0 bases and J by 3 bases, with 14 bases left in between. The CDR3 runs to 15 residues. Germline CDR1 SQVTM, CDR2 ANQGSEA. The CDR3 loop is CSVEDPDKGDTEAFF. The DNA for the CDR3 is TGCAGCGTTGAAGACCCCGACAAGGGAGACACTGAAGCTTTCTTT.

V and J are TRBV7-2 and TRBJ1-1; 7 nucleotides agree with TRBD1. The CDR3 is made up of 14 amino acids. V shed 4 bases, J shed 3 bases, and the junction held 5 bases outside the gene matches. Germline assignment: CDR1 SGHTA and CDR2 FQGNSA. CDR3 region: CASSSTGMYTEAFF. CDR3 bases: TGTGCCAGCAGCTCGACAGGGATGTACACTGAAGCTTTCTTT. The variable domain in full, completed from reference TRBV7-2 and TRBJ1-1, reads GAGVSQSPSNKVTEKGKDVELRCDPISGHTALYWYRQSLGQGLEFLIYFQGNSAPDKSGLPSDRFSAERTGGSVSTLTIQRTQQEDSAVYLCASSSTGMYTEAFFGQGTRLTVV.

The sample holds a few counts of this clone. This chain joins TRBV2 and TRBJ2-7; D is uncertain. This CDR3 comprises 15 residues. Germline CDR1 is SNHLY and CDR2 is FYNNEI. Trimming stripped 1 base from V and 0 bases from J, with 10 bases between. This CDR3 reads CASSEGRLDSYEQYF. For the CDR3, the DNA is TGTGCCAGCAGTGAAGGAAGGTTGGACTCCTACGAGCAGTACTTC.

In its sample, this clone was seen a few times. The chain joins TRBV2 to TRBJ2-2; 10 positions agree with TRBD2. Germline lookup yields CDR1 SNHLY and CDR2 FYNNEI. The CDR3 has 16 amino acids. Losses at the gene ends were 8 bases for V and 4 bases for J; bases not matched to a gene: 10. For the CDR3, the DNA is TGTGCCAGCGGCGGCCCAGCGGGAGGGAGCACCGGGGAGCTGTTTTTT. Protein: CASGGPAGGSTGELFF.

The table lists this clone with a count of one. The chain joins TRBV5-1 to TRBJ2-5; D remains unclear. Germline CDR1 is SGHRS and CDR2 is YFSETQ. Trimming shortened V by 0 bases and J by 5 bases, and 5 bases separated the two germline ends. The CDR3 totals 12 residues. The CDR3 region is CASSLEGETQYF. CDR3 coding DNA: TGCGCCAGCAGCTTGGAGGGCGAGACCCAGTACTTC. Full variable domain (rest looked up from reference TRBV5-1 and TRBJ2-5): KAGVTQTPRYLIKTRGQQVTLSCSPISGHRSVSWYQQTPGQGLQFLFEYFSETQRNKGNFPGRFSGRQFSNSRSEMNVSTLELGDSALYLCASSLEGETQYFGPGTRLLVL.

This sequence joins TRBV15 and TRBJ1-5; maybe TRBD1 (6 bases). The length of the CDR3 is 16 residues. Looked up from germline, CDR1 is LNHNV and CDR2 is YYDKDF (reference sequence). V shed 1 base and J shed 4 bases, with 14 bases lying between them. Written as DNA, the CDR3 is TGTGCCACCAGCAGAGTGCGTGGGGGCCAGAATCAGCCCCAGCATTTT. Amino acid sequence: CATSRVRGGQNQPQHF.

The rearrangement uses TRBV4-1 and TRBJ1-3; no clear D gene. Per germline, CDR1 MGHRA and CDR2 YSYEKL. V was cut by 2 bases and J by 0 bases, with 11 bases left in between. This CDR3 spans 16 amino acids. The CDR3 here is CASSQLESSSGNTIYF. CDR3 nucleotides: TGCGCCAGCAGCCAACTAGAATCTTCCTCTGGAAACACCATATATTTT.

The rearrangement joins TRBV28 to TRBJ1-1; D ambiguous. The V end lost 8 bases, the J end lost 1 base, and 14 bases lay between the germline ends. This CDR3 has 14 residues. Germline V lookup: CDR1 MDHEN, CDR2 SYDVKM. CDR3 residues: CASLPPRGNTEAFF. In nucleotides, the CDR3 is TGTGCCAGCCTACCCCCAAGAGGGAACACTGAAGCTTTCTTT.

V and J are TRBV9 and TRBJ2-3; weak D call: TRBD1 (6 bases). This CDR3 is built from 17 residues. The ends were cut back, 4 bases at V and 0 bases at J, with 18 bases in the middle. Germline CDR1 reads SGDLS; CDR2 reads YYNGEE. The CDR3 region has the DNA TGTGCCAGCAGCATCACCTCGACAGGCGCCAGCACAGATACGCAGTATTTT. Translating gives CASSITSTGASTDTQYF.

The DNA for the CDR3 is TGTGCCAGCAGCGTAAGGGGGGACTATTACAATGAGCAGTTCTTC. Protein sequence: CASSVRGDYYNEQFF. V usage is TRBV9 and J usage is TRBJ2-1; maybe TRBD2 (7 bases). There are 15 residues in the CDR3. The germline V and J ends were trimmed by 1 base and 4 bases, with 12 bases remaining between them. Germline V gene data show CDR1 as SGDLS and CDR2 as YYNGEE.

The rearrangement uses TRBV7-8 and TRBJ1-5, with D unresolved. V was trimmed by 5 bases and J by 2 bases, leaving 19 bases between them. Germline-derived CDR1 and CDR2 are SGHVS and FQNEAQ. The CDR3 runs 17 residues. Written as DNA, the CDR3 is TGTGCCAGCAGCGCGTTTGCGGATGGAGTGGGCAATCAGCCCCAGCATTTT. This encodes CASSAFADGVGNQPQHF.

About this clone itself: Just one base apart from a much larger clone, this may be a read error. V usage is TRBV2 and J usage is TRBJ1-2; 8 bases are shared with TRBD1. The germline V gene encodes CDR1 SNHLY and CDR2 FYNNEI. The CDR3 has 13 residues. V was clipped by 6 bases and J by 3 bases; unmatched bases: 3. The CDR3 here is CASSEGQDYGYTF. CDR3 DNA: TGTGCCAGCAGCGAGGGACAGGACTATGGCTACACCTTC.

V gene TRBV11-2 combines with J gene TRBJ2-3; TRBD2 aligns across 10 bases. This CDR3 has 14 residues. Looked up from germline, CDR1 is SGHAT and CDR2 is FQNNGV. J gave up 5 bases and V 5 bases, and 4 bases lay outside the gene matches. The CDR3 region has the DNA TGTGCCAGCAGCCTACGGACTAGCGGAGATACGCAGTATTTT. This gives the protein CASSLRTSGDTQYF.

This clone was recorded many times. Additional DNA sequences in this sample encode the identical CDR3. The chain has TRBV5-1 and TRBJ2-1, with 14 bases that match TRBD2. The CDR3 is made up of 17 amino acids. Losses at the gene ends were 7 bases for V and 4 bases for J; bases not matched to a gene: 10. The germline V gene has CDR1 SGHRS and CDR2 YFSETQ. CDR3 DNA sequence: TGCGCCAGCTCACGGACTAGCGGGAGGCCCTTATACAATGAGCAGTTCTTC. Protein sequence: CASSRTSGRPLYNEQFF.

This clone has a handful of counts. The V gene is TRBV27, the J gene TRBJ1-4; D remains ambiguous. The germline gives CDR1 MNHEY, CDR2 SMNVEV (reference sequence). The germline V and J ends were trimmed by 3 bases and 4 bases, with 6 bases remaining between them. The CDR3 has 13 amino acids. The CDR3 coding sequence is TGTGCCAGCAGTTTGCGGATTAATGAAAAACTGTTTTTT. Protein: CASSLRINEKLFF.

The rearrangement joins TRBV18 to TRBJ2-2; 10 bases match TRBD2. The CDR3 runs 17 residues. CDR1 KGHSH and CDR2 LQKENI come from the germline V gene. V lost 6 bases, J lost 4 bases, and 11 bases stayed unmatched. The CDR3 loop reads CASSARPGTSVTGELFF. The CDR3 DNA sequence: TGTGCCAGCTCCGCACGCCCCGGGACTAGCGTCACCGGGGAGCTGTTTTTT.

The chain combines TRBV9 with TRBJ2-1; D is unresolved. CDR3 size: 15 residues. V lost 3 bases and J 5 bases, leaving 15 bases between the germline ends. Germline V gene lookup returns CDR1 SGDLS and CDR2 YYNGEE. The CDR3 loop is CASSAPRYPHNEQFF. CDR3 coding DNA: TGTGCCAGCAGCGCCCCTAGATATCCCCACAATGAGCAGTTCTTC.

The V and J genes are TRBV9 and TRBJ1-2, with 8 bases identical to TRBD1. Germline lookup yields CDR1 SGDLS and CDR2 YYNGEE. The V gene end was trimmed by 4 bases and the J gene end by 6 bases; junction bases not matched to a gene: 8. There are 14 residues in the CDR3. CDR3 in amino acids: CASSPPGRGHGYTF. CDR3 nucleotides: TGTGCCAGCAGCCCACCGGGCAGGGGGCATGGCTACACCTTC. Full variable domain (outside the CDR3, taken from reference TRBV9 and TRBJ1-2): DSGVTQTPKHLITATGQRVTLRCSPRSGDLSVYWYQQSLDQGLQFLIQYYNGEERAKGNILERFSAQQFPDLHSELNLSSLELGDSALYFCASSPPGRGHGYTFGSGTRLTVV.

The rearrangement uses TRBV7-2 and TRBJ1-1, with D tentatively TRBD1 (5 bases). Germline CDR1 and CDR2: SGHTA and FQGNSA. This CDR3 region has 12 residues. V lost 5 bases and J 7 bases, leaving 11 bases between the germline ends. This CDR3 is CASSPGWGEAFF. In DNA form, the CDR3 reads TGTGCCAGCAGCCCAGGGTGGGGTGAAGCTTTCTTT.

The chain employs TRBV19 and TRBJ2-7, with TRBD2 matching 9 bases. The germline gives CDR1 LNHDA, CDR2 SQIVND (reference sequence). This CDR3 has 14 amino acids. Trimming removed 6 bases from V and 0 bases from J; junction bases left unmatched: 3. Here the CDR3 reads CASRASGVSYEQYF. For the CDR3, the DNA is TGTGCCAGTAGGGCTAGCGGGGTCTCCTACGAGCAGTACTTC. Supplemented by reference TRBV19 and TRBJ2-7, the full variable domain reads DGGITQSPKYLFRKEGQNVTLSCEQNLNHDAMYWYRQDPGQGLRLIYYSQIVNDFQKGDIAEGYSVSREKKESFPLTVTSAQKNPTAFYLCASRASGVSYEQYFGPGTRLTVT.